Below are 28 T cell receptor beta chains sequenced from a single sample in a study of cytomegalovirus exposure and HLA in healthy donors. The PCR was carried out with 60 Vbeta primers and 13 Jbeta primers. Using immunoSEQ multiplex PCR, the repertoire was profiled, and TCRdb retains in-frame clones only, with some absent. This sample has over 150,000 clones, with roughly four fifths found just once. The specimen was PBMCs. Source of these receptors: a woman aged 50 to 65 in good health and CMV-seropositive.

The V gene is TRBV5-4, the J gene TRBJ1-2; D is unresolved. From germline, CDR1 is SGHNT and CDR2 YYREEE (reference sequence). The CDR3 has 14 residues. V was shortened by 1 base and J by 4 bases, with 11 bases between the two germline ends. In DNA form, the CDR3 reads TGTGCCAGCAGCTTGCTGGGTGGAGGCTATGGCTACACCTTC. It yields the protein CASSLLGGGYGYTF. Full variable domain (missing parts from reference TRBV5-4 and TRBJ1-2): ETGVTQSPTHLIKTRGQQVTLRCSSQSGHNTVSWYQQALGQGPQFIFQYYREEENGRGNFPPRFSGLQFPNYSSELNVNALELDDSALYLCASSLLGGGYGYTFGSGTRLTVV.

This clone was counted once. The genes are TRBV7-9 and TRBJ1-2; possibly TRBD1 for D (5 bases). This CDR3 contains 13 residues. Germline assignment: CDR1 SEHNR and CDR2 FQNEAQ (reference sequence). With 5 bases removed from V and 6 bases from J, the gap between germline ends came to 13 bases. The CDR3 sequence is CASSQGVKDGYTF. The CDR3 nucleotides read TGTGCCAGCAGCCAAGGGGTTAAGGATGGCTACACCTTC. Drawing the rest from reference TRBV7-9 and TRBJ1-2, the complete variable domain is DTGVSQNPRHKITKRGQNVTFRCDPISEHNRLYWYRQTLGQGPEFLTYFQNEAQLEKSRLLSDRFSAERPKGSFSTLEIQRTEQGDSAMYLCASSQGVKDGYTFGSGTRLTVV.

The chain has TRBV28 and TRBJ1-5; D is ambiguous. Trimming stripped 7 bases from V and 6 bases from J, with 13 bases between. CDR1 and CDR2 from the germline V gene are MDHEN and SYDVKM. This CDR3 is 13 amino acids long. The CDR3 loop reads CASNGMVGQPQHF. Written as DNA, the CDR3 is TGTGCCAGCAACGGGATGGTGGGTCAGCCCCAGCATTTT.

The V gene is TRBV29-1, the J gene TRBJ2-5, with D perhaps TRBD1 (5 bases). CDR3 length: 13 amino acids. Germline V gene lookup returns CDR1 SQVTM and CDR2 ANQGSEA. The V and J ends lost 2 bases and 1 base respectively, with 8 bases between them. This CDR3 reads CSVERGFQETQYF. The CDR3 coding sequence is TGCAGCGTTGAAAGGGGTTTCCAAGAGACCCAGTACTTC.

This clone occurred once. The chain links TRBV5-6 to TRBJ2-7; tentative D call: TRBD2 (6 bases). Germline V gene sequence: CDR1 SGHDT, CDR2 YYEEEE. V lost 0 bases, J lost 2 bases, and 15 bases lay in between. This CDR3 spans 16 amino acids. The CDR3 loop reads CASSLVKAGGTYEQYF. For the CDR3, the DNA is TGTGCCAGCAGCTTGGTCAAGGCTGGAGGGACCTACGAGCAGTACTTC.

The DNA for the CDR3 is TGTGCCAGCTGGGGGAGGGGCAGGGGTGAGGATCGCCCTGGAAACACCATATATTTT. It codes for CASWGRGRGEDRPGNTIYF. This rearrangement joins TRBV2 to TRBJ1-3; perhaps TRBD1 as D (6 bases). CDR3 size: 19 residues. The V end was cut by 8 bases, the J end by 2 bases, with 28 bases between. CDR1 and CDR2 (germline): SNHLY, FYNNEI. The variable domain in full, completed from reference TRBV2 and TRBJ1-3, reads EPEVTQTPSHQVTQMGQEVILRCVPISNHLYFYWYRQILGQKVEFLVSFYNNEISEKSEIFDDQFSVERPDGSNFTLKIRSTKLEDSAMYFCASWGRGRGEDRPGNTIYFGEGSWLTVV.

The chain employs TRBV28 and TRBJ1-1; a weak D match, TRBD1 (6 bases). CDR1 and CDR2 from the germline V gene are MDHEN and SYDVKM. The CDR3 is made up of 17 amino acids. Trimming stripped 1 base from V and 4 bases from J, with 19 bases between. The CDR3 nucleotides are TGTGCCAGCAGTTTATTTGGACAGCAAAAAGGGAGCACTGAAGCTTTCTTT. Its protein is CASSLFGQQKGSTEAFF.

The chain carries TRBV4-2 and TRBJ2-1, with D possibly TRBD2 on 6 matching bases. V was pared by 4 bases and J by 5 bases, with 9 bases between. Germline loops: CDR1 LGHNA, CDR2 YNFKEQ. The CDR3 has 13 residues. The CDR3 spells CASSRGLNNEQFF. The CDR3 coding sequence is TGTGCCAGCAGCCGGGGACTTAACAATGAGCAGTTCTTC.

The rearrangement joins TRBV19 to TRBJ1-3, with TRBD1 identical over 7 bases. The CDR3 covers 16 residues. CDR1 LNHDA and CDR2 SQIVND come from the germline V gene (reference sequence). V lost 3 bases, J lost 0 bases, and 5 bases stayed unmatched. The CDR3 is CASSIGTDTSGNTIYF. The CDR3 bases are TGTGCCAGTAGTATCGGGACAGATACCTCTGGAAACACCATATATTTT.

This chain connects TRBV19 to TRBJ2-2; 9 bases line up with TRBD2. The CDR3 runs 15 residues. Germline-derived CDR1 and CDR2 are LNHDA and SQIVND (reference sequence). The V and J ends lost 4 bases and 2 bases, in that order; junction bases with no gene match: 2. CDR3 DNA sequence: TGTGCCAGTAGTAGGGGACTAGCCAACACCGGGGAGCTGTTTTTT. It translates to CASSRGLANTGELFF.

J is TRBJ2-7 and V is TRBV10-3; 8 bases map to TRBD2. The CDR3 consists of 14 residues. CDR1 is ENHRY, CDR2 SYGVKD, per germline. The V and J ends lost 3 bases and 10 bases, in that order; junction bases with no gene match: 11. This CDR3 reads CAISEPQSGRGQYF. The CDR3 DNA reads TGTGCCATCAGTGAACCCCAATCCGGGAGGGGTCAGTACTTC.

This clone was seen a handful of times. V gene TRBV7-2 combines with J gene TRBJ2-5; 10 nucleotides match TRBD2. V was pared by 4 bases and J by 5 bases, with 7 bases of the junction left unmatched. The CDR3 sequence is 15 residues long. In germline, CDR1 is SGHTA, CDR2 FQGNSA. The CDR3 protein is CASSSPGLAMETQYF. The CDR3 DNA follows: TGTGCCAGCAGCTCGCCGGGACTAGCGATGGAGACCCAGTACTTC.

J is TRBJ2-5 and V is TRBV5-6; D is possibly TRBD1 (6 bases). Germline CDR1 reads SGHDT; CDR2 reads YYEEEE. Trimming cost V 5 bases and J 3 bases, with 11 bases left between them. This CDR3 has 13 residues. Written as DNA, the CDR3 is TGTGCCAGCAGGAACAGGGTGGAAGAGACCCAGTACTTC. This codes for CASRNRVEETQYF.

This clone was detected a few times. The chain is built from TRBV5-1 and TRBJ1-5, with D perhaps TRBD1 (6 bases). The germline V and J ends were trimmed by 4 bases and 7 bases, with 15 bases remaining between them. The germline gives CDR1 SGHRS, CDR2 YFSETQ. The CDR3 length is 14 residues. The CDR3 DNA reads TGCGCCAGCAGCCCCCAGGGAGGGGGGCAGCCCCAGCATTTT. It codes for CASSPQGGGQPQHF.

The chain uses TRBV7-8 and TRBJ2-3; possible D gene TRBD2, 5 bases. This CDR3 has 16 amino acids. The germline V gene has CDR1 SGHVS and CDR2 FQNEAQ. V lost 1 base and J lost 1, with 12 bases in between. The CDR3 here is CASSLGVSRGTDTQYF. The CDR3 DNA reads TGTGCCAGCAGCTTAGGGGTTTCGCGGGGCACAGATACGCAGTATTTT.

V gene TRBV2 combines with J gene TRBJ2-7, with D possibly TRBD1 on 5 matching bases. There are 13 residues in the CDR3. The germline V gene has CDR1 SNHLY and CDR2 FYNNEI. V gave up 9 bases and J gave up 3 bases, with 15 bases separating them. This CDR3 is CASQDIPDYEQYF. The CDR3, as DNA: TGTGCCAGTCAGGACATTCCCGACTACGAGCAGTACTTC.

The J gene is TRBJ2-7, the V gene TRBV28; 8 bases are shared with TRBD1. In germline, CDR1 is MDHEN, CDR2 SYDVKM. The V gene end was trimmed by 3 bases and the J gene end by 3 bases; junction bases not matched to a gene: 7. This CDR3 is built from 15 residues. CDR3 DNA: TGTGCCAGCAGTTTCCGGGACAGGAGTTTCTACGAGCAGTACTTC. It is translated as CASSFRDRSFYEQYF.

This chain links TRBV28 with TRBJ1-2; the D gene is possibly TRBD1 (6 bases). The CDR3 extends over 13 amino acids. The germline V and J ends were trimmed by 6 bases and 7 bases, with 15 bases remaining between them. CDR1 and CDR2 from the germline V gene are MDHEN and SYDVKM. CDR3 loop: CASRTWTASGYTF. The DNA of the CDR3 is TGTGCCAGCAGGACTTGGACAGCTAGTGGCTACACCTTC.

The chain has TRBV2 and TRBJ2-7, with 7 bases fitting TRBD2. Trimming took 4 bases from V and 7 from J; bases not matched to a gene: 10. This CDR3 is built from 14 residues. The germline CDR1 and CDR2 sequences are SNHLY and FYNNEI. This CDR3 reads CASSGRDYREEQYF. CDR3 DNA sequence: TGTGCCAGCAGTGGAAGGGACTATAGGGAAGAGCAGTACTTC. Drawing the rest from reference TRBV2 and TRBJ2-7, the complete variable domain is EPEVTQTPSHQVTQMGQEVILRCVPISNHLYFYWYRQILGQKVEFLVSFYNNEISEKSEIFDDQFSVERPDGSNFTLKIRSTKLEDSAMYFCASSGRDYREEQYFGPGTRLTVT.

This clone occurred once. The rearrangement links TRBV4-3 to TRBJ2-1; perhaps TRBD2 as D (6 bases). The germline V gene encodes CDR1 LGHNA and CDR2 YSLEER. The CDR3 loop spans 17 amino acids. V was cut by 4 bases and J by 1 base, with 17 bases left in between. The CDR3, as DNA: TGCGCCAGCAGCCCCCAGCCCCCCGGGGGATCCTACAATGAGCAGTTCTTC. Its translation: CASSPQPPGGSYNEQFF.

The chain is built from TRBV28 and TRBJ1-6; 12 bases are a match to TRBD1. There are 17 residues in the CDR3. V shed 6 bases, J shed 4 bases, and the junction held 7 bases outside the gene matches. Germline V lookup: CDR1 MDHEN, CDR2 SYDVKM. The CDR3 nucleotides read TGTGCCAGCAGCTCCGGGACAGGGGGCTTATATAATTCACCCCTCCACTTT. This sequence encodes CASSSGTGGLYNSPLHF.

This clone appeared a single time. CDR3 bases: TGCGCCAGCAGCTTCGAGAGAGACACTGAAGCTTTCTTT. It translates to CASSFERDTEAFF. The chain joins TRBV5-1 to TRBJ1-1; D is unresolved. CDR3 length equals 13 residues. Germline CDR1 is SGHRS and CDR2 is YFSETQ. Trimming took 2 bases from V and 3 from J, leaving 8 bases between them. Supplemented by reference TRBV5-1 and TRBJ1-1, the full variable domain reads KAGVTQTPRYLIKTRGQQVTLSCSPISGHRSVSWYQQTPGQGLQFLFEYFSETQRNKGNFPGRFSGRQFSNSRSEMNVSTLELGDSALYLCASSFERDTEAFFGQGTRLTVV.

The chain carries TRBV19 and TRBJ2-7; TRBD1 matches at 9 bases. The CDR3 is 15 amino acids. The V gene end was trimmed by 1 base and the J gene end by 5 bases; junction bases not matched to a gene: 6. The germline V gene encodes CDR1 LNHDA and CDR2 SQIVND (reference sequence). CDR3 region: CASSIGDRGVNEQYF. The DNA for the CDR3 is TGTGCCAGTAGTATAGGAGACAGGGGGGTGAACGAGCAGTACTTC.

The J gene is TRBJ1-4, the V gene TRBV6-5; D is perhaps TRBD1 (6 bases). V was shortened by 6 bases and J by 8 bases, with 13 bases between the two germline ends. This CDR3 contains 13 residues. Germline V lookup: CDR1 MNHEY, CDR2 SVGAGI. CDR3 loop: CASSETGREKLFF. CDR3 DNA sequence: TGTGCCAGCAGCGAAACAGGGCGGGAAAAACTGTTTTTT.

V and J are TRBV5-1 and TRBJ2-5; weak D call: TRBD2 (6 bases). The CDR3 extends over 17 amino acids. Germline CDR1 is SGHRS and CDR2 is YFSETQ. V lost 2 bases to trimming and J lost 1 base, with 18 bases between them. CDR3 residues: CASSLVAGGDAQETQYF. The CDR3 DNA reads TGCGCCAGCAGCTTAGTCGCCGGGGGAGATGCCCAAGAGACCCAGTACTTC.

The J gene is TRBJ1-4, the V gene TRBV27; 11 positions agree with TRBD1. This CDR3 contains 15 residues. Germline values: CDR1 MNHEY, CDR2 SMNVEV (reference sequence). The V and J ends lost 6 bases and 4 bases, in that order; junction bases with no gene match: 4. The CDR3 here is CASRWTGGGNEKLFF. The CDR3 coding sequence is TGTGCCAGCAGGTGGACAGGGGGCGGTAATGAAAAACTGTTTTTT.

The V call is TRBV28, the J call TRBJ2-7, with 9 bases aligning to TRBD1. Germline assignment: CDR1 MDHEN and CDR2 SYDVKM. This CDR3 is 16 amino acids long. The trim removed 3 bases at V and 0 bases at J, leaving 6 bases unmatched. The CDR3 protein is CASSFYDRGSSYEQYF. Written as DNA, the CDR3 is TGTGCCAGCAGTTTCTACGACAGGGGGAGCTCCTACGAGCAGTACTTC.

This clone was seen once. This rearrangement joins TRBV10-3 to TRBJ2-5, with 7 bases identical to TRBD1. After removal of 6 bases from V and 2 bases from J, the junction contained 3 bases not matched to a gene. The germline gives CDR1 ENHRY, CDR2 SYGVKD. The length of the CDR3 is 13 residues. The chain's CDR3 is CAIRGTDQETQYF. In DNA form, the CDR3 reads TGTGCCATCAGGGGGACAGATCAAGAGACCCAGTACTTC.